One TCR beta chain is described in this entry. TCRdb keeps only in-frame clones here, not all; method: immunoSEQ multiplex PCR. The sample lists nearly 95,000 clones; approximately 95% were seen once. This sample was taken from a study of technical replicates of blood from a handful of donors. This CDR3 is built from 15 residues. J was trimmed by 6 bases and V by 7 bases; bases with no gene match: 6. Per germline, CDR1 MNHNY and CDR2 SVGAGI (reference sequence). This receptor was obtained from a human donor in good health. Sequenced: T cells isolated from PBMCs. The chain has TRBV6-6 and TRBJ2-2, with TRBD1 matching over 12 bases. CDR3 bases: TGTGCCAGCATTGGGACAGGGGGCTTATCCGGGGAGCTGTTTTTT. It translates to CASIGTGGLSGELFF.